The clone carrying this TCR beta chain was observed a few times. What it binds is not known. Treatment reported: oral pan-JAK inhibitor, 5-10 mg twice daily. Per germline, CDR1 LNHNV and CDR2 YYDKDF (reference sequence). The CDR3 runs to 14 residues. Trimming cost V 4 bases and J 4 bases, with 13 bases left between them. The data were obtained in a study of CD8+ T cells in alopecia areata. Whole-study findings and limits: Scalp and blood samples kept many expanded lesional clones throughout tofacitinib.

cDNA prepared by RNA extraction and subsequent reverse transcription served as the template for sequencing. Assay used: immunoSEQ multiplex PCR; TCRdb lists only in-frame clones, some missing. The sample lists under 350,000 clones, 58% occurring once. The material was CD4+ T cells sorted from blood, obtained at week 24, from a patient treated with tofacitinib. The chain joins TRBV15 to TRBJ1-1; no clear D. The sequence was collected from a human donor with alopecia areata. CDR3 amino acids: CATSTASGRTEAFF. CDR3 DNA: TGTGCCACCAGCACCGCTAGTGGACGCACTGAAGCTTTCTTT.